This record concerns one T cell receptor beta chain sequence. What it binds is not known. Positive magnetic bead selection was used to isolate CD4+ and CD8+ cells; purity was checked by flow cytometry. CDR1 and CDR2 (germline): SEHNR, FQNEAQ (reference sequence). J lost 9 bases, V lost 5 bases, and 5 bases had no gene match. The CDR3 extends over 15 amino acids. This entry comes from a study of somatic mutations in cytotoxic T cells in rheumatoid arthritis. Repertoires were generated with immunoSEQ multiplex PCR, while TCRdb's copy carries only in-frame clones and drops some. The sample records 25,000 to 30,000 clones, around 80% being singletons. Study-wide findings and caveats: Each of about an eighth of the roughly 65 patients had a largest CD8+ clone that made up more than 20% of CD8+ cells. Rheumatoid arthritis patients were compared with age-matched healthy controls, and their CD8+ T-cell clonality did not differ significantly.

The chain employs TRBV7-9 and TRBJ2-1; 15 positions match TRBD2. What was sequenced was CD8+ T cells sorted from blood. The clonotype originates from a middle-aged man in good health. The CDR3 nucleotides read TGTGCCAGCAGCCCACCGGGACTAGCGGGAGGTGAGCAGTTCTTC. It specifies CASSPPGLAGGEQFF.